The subject of this entry is one TCR beta chain. Antigen unknown. These data are taken from a study of long-term antiretroviral therapy in people with HIV. The study's findings and limits: Data on ART adherence, viral resistance or therapy changes were unavailable.

Assay version v3.0 of immunoSEQ was used, and it was run at survey level. Data came from immunoSEQ multiplex PCR; TCRdb stores just in-frame clones and leaves some out. Of 10,000 to 11,000 clones listed, around 82% are singletons. The CDR3 runs to 15 residues. Germline CDR1 and CDR2: SGHDT and YYEEEE. Germline trimming cut 7 bases from V and 4 bases from J; bases unmatched to any gene: 13. The chain employs TRBV5-6 and TRBJ2-7; 8 bases fit TRBD1. Sequenced here: unsorted PBMCs, sampled 1.8 years after starting antiretroviral therapy. The TCR was taken from a man in his forties with HIV. CDR3 in DNA: TGTGCCAGCTTGGAGGTCGGGCAGGGGGCTTACGAGCAGTACTTC. Its translation: CASLEVGQGAYEQYF.